This entry describes one T cell receptor beta chain. The CDR3 covers 15 residues. CDR1 is SEHNR, CDR2 FQNEAQ, per germline (reference sequence). Germline trimming cut 1 base from V and 10 bases from J; bases unmatched to any gene: 4. This sample is drawn from a study of blood T cell repertoires in COVID-19. Background on the study: PBMCs, B-cell-depleted T cells, or T cells provided the cDNA or gDNA that made up the material.

Sequencing used immunoSEQ multiplex PCR; TCRdb keeps in-frame clones, though not all of them. The table lists some 150,000 clones, 65% to 85% of them singletons. The chain combines TRBV7-9 with TRBJ2-1, with 13 bases lining up with TRBD2. The receptor was derived from a human donor with acute or convalescent COVID-19. The donor label of this sample is uncertain. Material: peripheral blood. The CDR3 is CASSLVTSGREEQFF. The CDR3 DNA reads as TGTGCCAGCAGCTTAGTCACTAGCGGGAGGGAGGAGCAGTTCTTC.